This T cell receptor (beta chain) was recovered during a study of blood T cell repertoires in COVID-19. Study overall: Whether acute or convalescent, the COVID-19 samples came from the United States, Italy and Spain.

This clone was counted a few times. V gave up 4 bases and J gave up 2 bases, with 12 bases separating them. The V gene's germline CDR1 is LGHNA and CDR2 YNFKEQ. This CDR3 has 14 amino acids. Clones were read by immunoSEQ multiplex PCR, and TCRdb kept only the in-frame ones, dropping some. Of about 12,000 clones in the sample, around 83% were seen once. The origin of this receptor is a human donor in a cohort sampled during active COVID-19. V usage is TRBV4-2 and J usage is TRBJ2-7; perhaps TRBD1 as D (5 bases). The sequenced sample was peripheral blood. CDR3 in DNA: TGTGCCAGCAGCCCCAAACCAGGGCCCTACGAGCAGTACTTC. Amino acid sequence: CASSPKPGPYEQYF.